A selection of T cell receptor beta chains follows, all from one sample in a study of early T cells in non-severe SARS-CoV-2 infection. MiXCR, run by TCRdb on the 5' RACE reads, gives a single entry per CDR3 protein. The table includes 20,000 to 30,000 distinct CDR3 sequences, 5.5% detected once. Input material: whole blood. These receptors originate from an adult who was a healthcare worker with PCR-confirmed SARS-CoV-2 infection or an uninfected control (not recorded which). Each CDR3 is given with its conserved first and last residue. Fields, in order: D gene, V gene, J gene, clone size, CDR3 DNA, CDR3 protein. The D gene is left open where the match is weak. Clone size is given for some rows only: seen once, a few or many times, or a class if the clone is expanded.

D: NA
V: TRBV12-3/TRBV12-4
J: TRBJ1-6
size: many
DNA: TGTGCCAGCAGTTTAGGTGGGGCAGCTGCCTATAATTCACCCCTCCACTTT
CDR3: CASSLGGAAAYNSPLHF

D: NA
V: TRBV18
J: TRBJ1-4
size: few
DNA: TGTGCCAGCTCACCACTACAGCAAAATGAAAAACTGTTTTTT
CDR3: CASSPLQQNEKLFF

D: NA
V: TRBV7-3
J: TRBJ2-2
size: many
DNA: TGTGCCACATCGCCAGGGGCCGGGGAGCTGTTTTTT
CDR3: CATSPGAGELFF

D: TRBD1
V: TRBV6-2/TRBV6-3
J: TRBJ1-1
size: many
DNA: TGTGCCAGCAGACCCGGGACAGCTGAAGCTTTCTTT
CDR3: CASRPGTAEAFF

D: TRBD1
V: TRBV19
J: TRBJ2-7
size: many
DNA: TGTGCCAGTAGTATCGGACAGGGGACCCCCTACGAGCAGTACTTC
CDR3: CASSIGQGTPYEQYF

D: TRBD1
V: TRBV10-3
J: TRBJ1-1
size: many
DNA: TGTGCCATCAGATTCGGACAGGGGAACACTGAAGCTTTCTTT
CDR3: CAIRFGQGNTEAFF

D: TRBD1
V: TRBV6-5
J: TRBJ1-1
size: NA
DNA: TGTGCCAGCAGTTACAGCGGGACAGGGCCTCAAGGGACTGAAGCTTTCTTT
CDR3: CASSYSGTGPQGTEAFF

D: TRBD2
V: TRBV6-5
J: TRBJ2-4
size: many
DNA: TGTGCCAGCAGTTACGCCCCGGGGGGGAGGTGGGACATTCAGTACTTC
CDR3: CASSYAPGGRWDIQYF

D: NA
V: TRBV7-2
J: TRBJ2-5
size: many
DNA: TGTGCCAGCAGCCCTGACAAGCCGGAGACCCAGTACTTC
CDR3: CASSPDKPETQYF

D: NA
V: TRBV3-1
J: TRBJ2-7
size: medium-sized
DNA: TGTGCCAGCAGCCAAGAGGGACTCCCTCGGCAGTACTTC
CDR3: CASSQEGLPRQYF

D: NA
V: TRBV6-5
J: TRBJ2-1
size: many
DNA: TGTGCCAGCAGTTACCCAGGGATCAATGAGCAGTTCTTC
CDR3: CASSYPGINEQFF

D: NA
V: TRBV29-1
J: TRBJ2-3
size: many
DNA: TGCAGCGTTCAGGGAGAGGGGAGGCAGTATTTT
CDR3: CSVQGEGRQYF

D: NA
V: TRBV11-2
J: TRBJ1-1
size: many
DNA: TGTGCCAGCACGGTCCGGACGAACACTGAAGCTTTCTTT
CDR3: CASTVRTNTEAFF

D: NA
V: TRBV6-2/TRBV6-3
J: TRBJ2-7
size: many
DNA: TGTGCCAGCAGTTGGCTCGCTGCAGGCGAGCAGTACTTC
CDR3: CASSWLAAGEQYF

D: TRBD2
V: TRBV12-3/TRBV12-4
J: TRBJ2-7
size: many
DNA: TGTGCCAGCAGTTTGGGCGGGGGGGTCGAGCAGTACTTC
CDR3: CASSLGGGVEQYF

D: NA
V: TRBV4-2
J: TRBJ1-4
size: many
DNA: TGTGCCAGCAGCCAAGGCGGGTTTAGTGAAAAACTGTTTTTT
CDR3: CASSQGGFSEKLFF

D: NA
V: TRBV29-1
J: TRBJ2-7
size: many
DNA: TGCAGCGTTGTCGACACAACAGGATCCTACGAGCAGTACTTC
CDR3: CSVVDTTGSYEQYF

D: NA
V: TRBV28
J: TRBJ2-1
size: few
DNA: TGTGCCAGCAAAGCCGGCCCCAGGGAGCAGTTCTTC
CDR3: CASKAGPREQFF

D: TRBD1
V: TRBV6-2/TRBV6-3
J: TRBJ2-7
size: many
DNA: TGTGCCAGCAGTTACTTAATCGGACAGGGACACGAGCAGTACTTC
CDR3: CASSYLIGQGHEQYF

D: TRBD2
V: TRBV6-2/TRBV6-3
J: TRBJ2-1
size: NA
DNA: TGTGCCAGCAGCGATACTAGCGGGGGACCGATTGAGCAGTTCTTC
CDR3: CASSDTSGGPIEQFF

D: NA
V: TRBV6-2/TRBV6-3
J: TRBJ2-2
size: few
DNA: TGTGCCAGCAGTTCCGCAGTCGGCACCGGGGAGCTGTTTTTT
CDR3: CASSSAVGTGELFF

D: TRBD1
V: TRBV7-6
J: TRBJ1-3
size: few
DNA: TGTGCCAGCAGCCCCTGGGACAGGGGAACTGGAAACACCATATATTTT
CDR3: CASSPWDRGTGNTIYF

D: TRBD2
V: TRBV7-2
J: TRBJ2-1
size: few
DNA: TGTGCCAGCAGTCCCCGGGGGGGGTCCTACAATGAGCAGTTCTTC
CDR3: CASSPRGGSYNEQFF

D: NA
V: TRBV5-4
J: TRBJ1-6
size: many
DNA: TGTGCCAGCAGCCAACTCCCAGACAGGAACGGAAAACCCCTCCACTTT
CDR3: CASSQLPDRNGKPLHF

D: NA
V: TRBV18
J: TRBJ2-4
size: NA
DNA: TGTGCCAGCCTTGAACTGGCCAAAAACATTCAGTACTTC
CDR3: CASLELAKNIQYF

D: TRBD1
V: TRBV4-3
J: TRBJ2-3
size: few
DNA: TGCGCCAGCAGCCAAGAACCCCGCCGGACAGGGGTTCCCTCTAGCACAGATACGCAGTATTTT
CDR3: CASSQEPRRTGVPSSTDTQYF

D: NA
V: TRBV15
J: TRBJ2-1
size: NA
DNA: TGTGCCACCAGCAGACCACGGGGCGGGGGCACCCACAATGAGCAGTTCTTC
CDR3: CATSRPRGGGTHNEQFF

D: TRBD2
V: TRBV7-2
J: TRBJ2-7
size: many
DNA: TGTGCCAGCAGCCCTACTAGCGGGGGGTTCTACGAGCAGTACTTC
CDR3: CASSPTSGGFYEQYF

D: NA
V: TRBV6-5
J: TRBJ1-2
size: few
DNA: TGTGCCAGCAGTTCTTCCAGGGATAACTATGGCTACACCTTC
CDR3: CASSSSRDNYGYTF

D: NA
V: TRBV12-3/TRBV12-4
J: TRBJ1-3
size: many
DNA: TGTGCCAGCATATCCCCTGGAAACACCATATATTTT
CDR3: CASISPGNTIYF

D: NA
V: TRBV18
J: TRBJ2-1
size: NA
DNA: TGTGCCAGCTCGCTATCGCAGGGACCCACCGGCTACAATGAGCAGTTCTTC
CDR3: CASSLSQGPTGYNEQFF

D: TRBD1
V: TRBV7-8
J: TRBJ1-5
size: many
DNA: TGTGCCAGCAGTACAGACCCGAGACAGGGTGTTAATCAGCCCCAGCATTTT
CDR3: CASSTDPRQGVNQPQHF